A selection of T cell receptor beta chains follows, all from one sample in a study of shared clonotypes between healthy human individuals. Sequencing used immunoSEQ multiplex PCR; TCRdb keeps in-frame clones, though not all of them. The sample carries about half a million clones, around 80% recorded once. The sample was PBMCs. These receptors were obtained from a woman aged 35 to 49 in good health. Some clones in this sample may be carry-over from other donors' samples. CDR3s include the opening cysteine and the closing phenylalanine or tryptophan. Fields, in order: V gene, J gene, clone size, D gene, CDR3 protein, CDR3 DNA. The D gene is left open where the match is weak. For some rows the clone size is stated as once, few or many, or as a class when expanded; others skip it.

TRBV30	TRBJ2-1	few	NA	CAWTSGNEQFF	TGTGCCTGGACCTCTGGGAATGAGCAGTTCTTC
TRBV28	TRBJ2-7	few	NA	CASSLVRLYEQYF	TGTGCCAGCAGTTTGGTTAGACTCTACGAGCAGTACTTC
TRBV5-6	TRBJ2-1	few	TRBD2	CASSAGLAGTNEQFF	TGTGCCAGCAGTGCGGGACTAGCGGGAACCAATGAGCAGTTCTTC
TRBV10-3	TRBJ2-7	NA	NA	CAISEISGVSYEQYF	TGTGCCATCAGTGAGATTTCGGGGGTCTCCTACGAGCAGTACTTC
TRBV6-5	TRBJ1-1	few	NA	CASSYSRQGLRTEAFF	TGTGCCAGCAGTTACTCGAGGCAGGGGCTGAGGACTGAAGCTTTCTTT
TRBV7-2	TRBJ2-7	NA	TRBD2	CASSPGLAFVYEQYF	TGTGCCAGCAGCCCGGGACTAGCGTTTGTCTACGAGCAGTACTTC
TRBV28	TRBJ2-3	NA	NA	CASNTAGTSTDTQYF	TGTGCCAGCAACACGGCGGGGACTAGCACAGATACGCAGTATTTT
TRBV28	TRBJ2-7	NA	TRBD2	CASSPSASGTSYEQYF	TGTGCCAGCAGTCCCTCGGCTAGCGGGACATCCTACGAGCAGTACTTC
TRBV10-2	TRBJ2-5	NA	NA	CASGGRDETQYF	TGCGCCAGCGGGGGGCGCGATGAGACCCAGTACTTC
TRBV7-7	TRBJ2-2	once	TRBD2	CASSSLAGGTGELFF	TGTGCCAGCAGCTCACTAGCGGGAGGCACCGGGGAGCTGTTTTTT
TRBV4-2	TRBJ2-1	NA	TRBD2	CASRPGLAGDEQFF	TGTGCCAGCAGACCCGGACTAGCGGGAGATGAGCAGTTCTTC
TRBV7-7	TRBJ1-3	once	TRBD1	CASSLDRDRGNTIYF	TGTGCCAGCAGCTTAGACCGGGACAGGGGGAACACCATATATTTT
TRBV7-3	TRBJ1-1	NA	NA	CASSPQGGTEAFF	TGTGCCAGCAGCCCCCAGGGAGGAACTGAAGCTTTCTTT
TRBV19	TRBJ1-5	NA	NA	CASSISGYSNQPQHF	TGTGCCAGTAGTATCTCAGGGTATAGCAATCAGCCCCAGCATTTT
TRBV14	TRBJ2-2	NA	NA	CASSQDVRDTGELFF	TGTGCCAGCAGCCAAGATGTGAGAGACACCGGGGAGCTGTTTTTT
TRBV5-6	TRBJ2-7	NA	NA	CASSVGPYEQYF	TGTGCCAGCAGCGTAGGCCCCTACGAGCAGTACTTC
TRBV7-9	TRBJ2-1	NA	NA	CASSLVVVGEQFF	TGTGCCAGCAGCTTAGTGGTGGTTGGGGAGCAGTTCTTC
TRBV2	TRBJ1-5	NA	NA	CASSGGQPNQPQHF	TGTGCCAGCAGTGGCGGACAGCCCAATCAGCCCCAGCATTTT
TRBV28	TRBJ2-7	few	TRBD1	CASSTTGDSYEQYF	TGTGCCAGCAGTACGACAGGGGACTCCTACGAGCAGTACTTC
TRBV19	TRBJ2-7	few	TRBD2	CASSISGRSYEQYF	TGTGCCAGTAGTATTAGCGGGAGGTCCTACGAGCAGTACTTC
TRBV9	TRBJ2-3	NA	TRBD2	CASSVGTGGTDTQYF	TGTGCCAGCAGCGTAGGAACGGGAGGGACAGATACGCAGTATTTT
TRBV5-1	TRBJ2-3	NA	TRBD2	CASSLGSGRVSDTQYF	TGCGCCAGCAGCTTGGGATCCGGGAGGGTCTCAGATACGCAGTATTTT
TRBV28	TRBJ2-7	NA	TRBD2	CASSPVSGTSGAYEQYF	TGTGCCAGCAGCCCTGTATCCGGGACTAGCGGCGCCTACGAGCAGTACTTC
TRBV18	TRBJ2-1	once	TRBD2	CASSLAGDRDEQFF	TGTGCCAGCTCACTAGCGGGAGATCGGGATGAGCAGTTCTTC
TRBV27	TRBJ1-4	NA	TRBD1	CASSFRGRQGGEKLFF	TGTGCCAGCAGTTTTAGGGGTAGACAGGGAGGTGAAAAACTGTTTTTT
TRBV5-1	TRBJ2-3	NA	NA	CASSLGGSTTDTDTQYF	TGCGCCAGCAGCTTGGGTGGGAGCACGACGGACACAGATACGCAGTATTTT
TRBV4-1	TRBJ2-3	few	NA	CASSQAAFDTQYF	TGCGCCAGCAGCCAAGCTGCGTTCGATACGCAGTATTTT
TRBV11-2	TRBJ2-7	NA	NA	CASSWASYYEQYF	TGTGCCAGCAGCTGGGCCAGCTACTACGAGCAGTACTTC
TRBV29-1	TRBJ1-2	NA	NA	CSVLGDGRDYGYTF	TGCAGCGTCCTTGGGGATGGGAGGGACTATGGCTACACCTTC
TRBV6-6	TRBJ2-1	NA	NA	CASSPGSYNEQFF	TGTGCCAGCAGTCCCGGGAGCTACAATGAGCAGTTCTTC
TRBV6-5	TRBJ2-1	NA	NA	CASSPGQNNEQFF	TGTGCCAGCAGCCCGGGCCAAAACAATGAGCAGTTCTTC
TRBV5-1	TRBJ2-1	NA	NA	CASRRDTSGSYNEQFF	TGCGCCAGCAGGCGGGACACCTCCGGCTCCTACAATGAGCAGTTCTTC
TRBV29-1	TRBJ1-2	NA	NA	CSAEDGNFYGYTF	TGCAGCGCCGAGGACGGAAACTTTTATGGCTACACCTTC
TRBV19	TRBJ1-5	NA	TRBD1	CASSGGQGAGQPQHF	TGTGCCAGTAGTGGGGGACAGGGGGCTGGACAGCCCCAGCATTTT
TRBV11-2	TRBJ2-3	NA	TRBD2	CASSLDPPGLAVDTQYF	TGTGCCAGCAGCTTAGACCCGCCGGGACTAGCGGTAGATACGCAGTATTTT
TRBV7-9	TRBJ2-3	NA	TRBD1	CASSSRTGSTDTQYF	TGTGCCAGCAGCTCTCGGACAGGATCCACAGATACGCAGTATTTT
TRBV2	TRBJ2-7	NA	NA	CASIGTNYF	TGTGCCAGCATCGGGACCAACTACTTC
TRBV5-4	TRBJ1-3	few	NA	CASSPSQGRVGNTIYF	TGTGCCAGCAGCCCCTCGCAGGGAAGGGTTGGAAACACCATATATTTT
TRBV27	TRBJ2-7	NA	NA	CASLPPALASYEQYF	TGTGCCAGCCTCCCCCCGGCCCTAGCTTCCTACGAGCAGTACTTC
TRBV6-1	TRBJ1-2	NA	NA	CASSDRTYGYTF	TGTGCCAGCAGTGACAGGACCTATGGCTACACCTTC
TRBV11-2	TRBJ1-1	once	NA	CASSPFTEAFF	TGTGCCAGCAGCCCCTTTACTGAAGCTTTCTTT
TRBV2	TRBJ2-7	NA	TRBD1	CASSSRGLVQYEQYF	TGTGCCAGCAGTTCCAGGGGGCTCGTCCAATACGAGCAGTACTTC
TRBV5-1	TRBJ2-2	once	NA	CASSLNPNTGELFF	TGCGCCAGCAGCTTGAATCCGAACACCGGGGAGCTGTTTTTT
TRBV28	TRBJ1-6	NA	NA	CASRAHDYNSPLHF	TGTGCCAGCAGGGCGCACGATTATAATTCACCCCTCCACTTT
TRBV15	TRBJ2-1	NA	TRBD2	CATSRALNRVAGAHNEQFF	TGTGCCACCAGCAGAGCCCTTAACCGCGTAGCGGGGGCCCACAATGAGCAGTTCTTC
TRBV28	TRBJ1-2	NA	TRBD1	CASSQSGRGRDYGYTF	TGTGCCAGCAGCCAGTCGGGGAGGGGGCGTGACTATGGCTACACCTTC
TRBV7-3	TRBJ2-1	few	TRBD2	CASSLRASGGPSEQFF	TGTGCCAGCAGCTTAAGGGCTAGCGGGGGTCCCTCGGAGCAGTTCTTC
TRBV6-6	TRBJ2-1	NA	NA	CASSYTPRAYNEQFF	TGTGCCAGCAGTTACACCCCAAGGGCCTACAATGAGCAGTTCTTC
TRBV11-2	TRBJ2-7	once	NA	CASSLDGGWAYEQYF	TGTGCCAGCAGCTTAGATGGGGGGTGGGCCTACGAGCAGTACTTC
TRBV4-1	TRBJ2-1	once	TRBD1	CASSQGSTGTGIYNEQFF	TGCGCCAGCAGCCAAGGAAGCACCGGGACAGGGATTTACAATGAGCAGTTCTTC